One sample yielded the 25 T cell receptor beta chains listed below, sequenced in a study of long-term antiretroviral therapy in people with HIV. The immunoSEQ assay was v3.0, run at survey level. This table comes from immunoSEQ multiplex PCR, and its TCRdb copy is limited to in-frame clones, with some not included. Among about 22,000 clones, 85% were seen once, and the ten largest hold 12%. Here the sequenced sample was unsorted PBMCs, taken 1.6 years after starting antiretroviral therapy. The receptor source for this set is a man between 35 and 55 years old with HIV.

The rearrangement uses TRBV5-1 and TRBJ2-7, with TRBD2 matching 9 bases. Germline V gives CDR1 SGHRS, CDR2 YFSETQ. With 1 base clipped from V and 5 bases from J, the junction kept 7 bases outside the gene matches. The CDR3 is made up of 15 amino acids. This CDR3 is CASSLMAGGPNEQYF. CDR3 nucleotide sequence: TGCGCCAGCAGCTTGATGGCGGGGGGGCCTAACGAGCAGTACTTC.

The rearrangement uses TRBV6-5 and TRBJ2-4; unclear D gene. The CDR3 loop spans 13 amino acids. Trimming removed 2 bases from V and 5 bases from J, with 7 bases in between. Germline CDR1 is MNHEY and CDR2 is SVGAGI. The CDR3 sequence is CASSYKAQNIQYF. CDR3 in DNA: TGTGCCAGCAGTTACAAGGCCCAAAACATTCAGTACTTC.

The CDR3 sequence: CASSSRDRGYEQYF. CDR3 in DNA: TGTGCCAGCAGCTCCCGGGACAGGGGCTACGAGCAGTACTTC. The chain employs TRBV11-2 and TRBJ2-7, with 10 bases fitting TRBD1. The germline V gene has CDR1 SGHAT and CDR2 FQNNGV. V shed 4 bases, J shed 3 bases, and the junction held 3 bases outside the gene matches. There are 14 residues in the CDR3. The full variable domain, rest sourced from reference TRBV11-2 and TRBJ2-7, is EAGVAQSPRYKIIEKRQSVAFWCNPISGHATLYWYQQILGQGPKLLIQFQNNGVVDDSQLPKDRFSAERLKGVDSTLKIQPAKLEDSAVYLCASSSRDRGYEQYFGPGTRLTVT.

This chain joins TRBV9 and TRBJ1-5; D is undetermined. Trimming shortened V by 2 bases and J by 3 bases, and 9 bases separated the two germline ends. Germline assignment: CDR1 SGDLS and CDR2 YYNGEE. The CDR3 totals 14 residues. For the CDR3, the DNA is TGTGCCAGCAGCGTTTCCGGACTCAATCAGCCCCAGCATTTT. This translates into CASSVSGLNQPQHF. The full variable domain, with the rest looked up from reference TRBV9 and TRBJ1-5, is DSGVTQTPKHLITATGQRVTLRCSPRSGDLSVYWYQQSLDQGLQFLIQYYNGEERAKGNILERFSAQQFPDLHSELNLSSLELGDSALYFCASSVSGLNQPQHFGDGTRLSIL.

This chain joins TRBV5-1 and TRBJ2-3, with 11 bases that match TRBD2. CDR3 length equals 19 residues. After removal of 0 bases from V and 0 bases from J, the junction contained 9 bases not matched to a gene. Germline V gene lookup returns CDR1 SGHRS and CDR2 YFSETQ. This chain's CDR3 is CASSLVLLAGAPSTDTQYF. CDR3 nucleotides: TGCGCCAGCAGCTTGGTTCTACTAGCGGGGGCTCCTAGCACAGATACGCAGTATTTT.

This clone showed up just a few times. Other DNA sequences in this specimen translate into the identical CDR3. The gene calls are TRBV6-5 and TRBJ2-7; tentative D call: TRBD2 (6 bases). Trimming left V 2 bases short and J 3 bases short, with 11 bases between. The germline V gene has CDR1 MNHEY and CDR2 SVGAGI. The CDR3 has 14 residues. CDR3 residues: CASSYGGSGYEQYF. The CDR3 DNA reads TGTGCCAGCAGTTACGGGGGGTCGGGCTACGAGCAGTACTTC.

The chain couples TRBV28 to TRBJ1-5; 7 bases align to TRBD1. CDR3 length: 17 residues. V gave up 3 bases and J gave up 4 bases; unmatched junction bases: 12. Germline V CDR1 and CDR2: MDHEN, SYDVKM. CDR3 in DNA: TGTGCCAGCAGTTTTGCCGGAGGGGGCGCGGGTAATCAGCCCCAGCATTTT. It yields the protein CASSFAGGGAGNQPQHF.

A few counts support this clone. The V and J genes are TRBV7-9 and TRBJ2-7; 7 nucleotides line up with TRBD1. Losses at the gene ends were 0 bases for V and 3 bases for J; bases not matched to a gene: 5. Germline lookup yields CDR1 SEHNR and CDR2 FQNEAQ (reference sequence). This CDR3 spans 15 amino acids. CDR3: CASSLAQGQFYEQYF. In nucleotides, the CDR3 is TGTGCCAGCAGCTTAGCGCAGGGACAGTTCTACGAGCAGTACTTC.

The chain joins TRBV11-2 to TRBJ1-1; D unresolved. Germline V gene sequence: CDR1 SGHAT, CDR2 FQNNGV. The CDR3 spans 15 residues. V shed 3 bases and J shed 1 base, with 12 bases lying between them. The chain's CDR3 is CASSFPPPPNTEAFF. Written as DNA, the CDR3 is TGTGCCAGCAGCTTCCCTCCCCCGCCGAACACTGAAGCTTTCTTT.

The chain joins TRBV4-1 to TRBJ2-1; unclear D gene. The V gene lost 0 bases and the J gene lost 5 bases, with 11 bases spanning the gap. This CDR3 contains 15 residues. Germline V gene lookup returns CDR1 MGHRA and CDR2 YSYEKL. Written as DNA, the CDR3 is TGCGCCAGCAGCCAAGAGCAGGCTTGGAACAATGAGCAGTTCTTC. Translation gives CASSQEQAWNNEQFF.

This clone showed up just once. This chain links TRBV19 with TRBJ2-4; D ambiguous. The germline V gene encodes CDR1 LNHDA and CDR2 SQIVND (reference sequence). V lost 3 bases, J lost 0 bases, and 12 bases lay in between. There are 16 residues in the CDR3. The CDR3 sequence is CASSIWAELAKNIQYF. CDR3 in DNA: TGTGCCAGTAGTATCTGGGCCGAACTAGCCAAAAACATTCAGTACTTC.

The genes are TRBV19 and TRBJ1-5; maybe TRBD1 (5 bases). The CDR3 has 14 amino acids. V was shortened by 5 bases and J by 5 bases, with 13 bases between the two germline ends. CDR1 is LNHDA and CDR2 is SQIVND in the germline V gene (reference sequence). The DNA for the CDR3 is TGTGCCAGTAGTGGGGGGACCCAGTATCAGCCCCAGCATTTT. Its translation: CASSGGTQYQPQHF.

This clone showed up just once. V gene TRBV11-2 combines with J gene TRBJ1-5; D is perhaps TRBD1 (5 bases). The CDR3 loop spans 15 amino acids. V lost 6 bases and J 4 bases, leaving 16 bases between the germline ends. CDR1 is SGHAT, CDR2 FQNNGV, per germline. The CDR3 DNA sequence: TGTGCCAGCAGTAGTTTCGTGGGGGAAAATCAGCCCCAGCATTTT. Translated: CASSSFVGENQPQHF.

This chain joins TRBV9 and TRBJ1-3; D is ambiguous. Germline CDR1 SGDLS, CDR2 YYNGEE. V was trimmed by 3 bases and J by 2 bases, leaving 12 bases between them. The CDR3 covers 15 residues. CDR3 coding DNA: TGTGCCAGCAGCGAAACCGGGAAGACTGGAAACACCATATATTTT. This encodes CASSETGKTGNTIYF.

This rearrangement joins TRBV2 to TRBJ1-2, with D hard to call. Trimming shortened V by 8 bases and J by 4 bases, and 32 bases separated the two germline ends. The CDR3 sequence is 19 residues long. Germline V gene sequence: CDR1 SNHLY, CDR2 FYNNEI. CDR3 sequence (DNA): TGTGCCAGCTGGGTATTGAATAGCTTTCGGTTTAGTCTCTCCTATGGCTACACCTTC. This translates into CASWVLNSFRFSLSYGYTF.

The chain recombines TRBV19 with TRBJ1-1; TRBD1 matches at 7 bases. Per the germline V gene, CDR1 is LNHDA and CDR2 is SQIVND (reference sequence). V was clipped by 3 bases and J by 4 bases; unmatched bases: 5. The CDR3 covers 14 residues. CDR3 in amino acids: CASSIPRGATEAFF. DNA of the CDR3: TGTGCCAGTAGTATCCCCAGGGGGGCCACTGAAGCTTTCTTT.

The chain is built from TRBV9 and TRBJ2-3, with D possibly TRBD2 on 6 matching bases. Germline V gene lookup returns CDR1 SGDLS and CDR2 YYNGEE. This CDR3 is 16 amino acids long. V lost 3 bases, J lost 6 bases, and 20 bases lay in between. In nucleotides, the CDR3 is TGTGCCAGCAGCGGACGGGGGTCTAGCCACGGGGATACGCAGTATTTT. This codes for CASSGRGSSHGDTQYF.

The genes are TRBV5-6 and TRBJ2-7; D is ambiguous. Per the germline V gene, CDR1 is SGHDT and CDR2 is YYEEEE. The ends were cut back, 2 bases at V and 3 bases at J, with 3 bases in the middle. The CDR3 extends over 11 amino acids. Here the CDR3 DNA reads TGTGCCAGCAGCTTCGGCTACGAGCAGTACTTC. Protein sequence: CASSFGYEQYF. The variable domain in full, completed from reference TRBV5-6 and TRBJ2-7, reads DAGVTQSPTHLIKTRGQQVTLRCSPKSGHDTVSWYQQALGQGPQFIFQYYEEEERQRGNFPDRFSGHQFPNYSSELNVNALLLGDSALYLCASSFGYEQYFGPGTRLTVT.

The chain couples TRBV27 to TRBJ2-6, with D maybe TRBD2 (5 bases). CDR3 length: 18 residues. CDR1 and CDR2 (germline): MNHEY, SMNVEV (reference sequence). Trimming removed 0 bases at V and 0 bases at J, with 12 bases between. CDR3 region: CASSLSAGGFSGANVLTF. In DNA, the CDR3 is TGTGCCAGCAGTTTATCGGCGGGTGGGTTCTCTGGGGCCAACGTCCTGACTTTC.

The V call is TRBV11-2, the J call TRBJ2-2, with TRBD1 as a possible D gene (6 bases). This CDR3 has 15 residues. Germline V gene lookup returns CDR1 SGHAT and CDR2 FQNNGV. Trimming took 5 bases from V and 12 from J, leaving 22 bases between them. The CDR3 region is CASSSPGQGSEKLFF. Written as DNA, the CDR3 is TGTGCCAGCAGCAGCCCGGGACAAGGGTCGGAAAAGCTGTTTTTT.

The chain combines TRBV7-9 with TRBJ2-3, with D perhaps matching TRBD1 (5 bases). V was trimmed by 4 bases and J by 4 bases, leaving 9 bases between them. This CDR3 is built from 13 residues. Germline V gene data show CDR1 as SEHNR and CDR2 as FQNEAQ (reference sequence). CDR3 loop: CASSSRQPDTQYF. CDR3 nucleotides: TGTGCCAGCAGCTCTCGACAGCCAGATACGCAGTATTTT.

This clone was detected only once. The chain combines TRBV5-1 with TRBJ1-4, with 7 bases that match TRBD1. V gave up 5 bases and J gave up 7 bases; unmatched junction bases: 8. This CDR3 spans 14 amino acids. CDR1 and CDR2 from the germline V gene are SGHRS and YFSETQ. CDR3 sequence: CASSERGPREKLFF. CDR3 nucleotide sequence: TGCGCCAGCAGTGAGAGGGGGCCGCGTGAAAAACTGTTTTTT.

The gene calls are TRBV5-4 and TRBJ1-2; tentative D call: TRBD1 (6 bases). V was cut by 0 bases and J by 4 bases, with 13 bases left in between. The V gene's germline CDR1 is SGHNT and CDR2 YYREEE (reference sequence). The length of the CDR3 is 15 residues. This chain's CDR3 is CASSLGRGTAYGYTF. The CDR3 DNA follows: TGTGCCAGCAGCTTGGGGAGGGGGACGGCCTATGGCTACACCTTC.

This clone was observed a single time. V usage is TRBV11-1 and J usage is TRBJ2-7; D is undetermined. V dropped 5 bases and J dropped 5 bases, with 19 bases sitting between them. The CDR3 totals 15 residues. The germline CDR1 and CDR2 sequences are SGHAT and FQDESV (reference sequence). The CDR3 coding sequence is TGTGCCAGCAGCCCCGAATACTCCCCTCGGGACGAGCAGTACTTC. Translation: CASSPEYSPRDEQYF. Full variable domain (rest looked up from reference TRBV11-1 and TRBJ2-7): EAEVAQSPRYKITEKSQAVAFWCDPISGHATLYWYRQILGQGPELLVQFQDESVVDDSQLPKDRFSAERLKGVDSTLKIQPAELGDSAMYLCASSPEYSPRDEQYFGPGTRLTVT.

This clone has a single count. The V call is TRBV9, the J call TRBJ2-2; 7 nucleotides align to TRBD2. The CDR3 extends over 14 amino acids. The germline V gene encodes CDR1 SGDLS and CDR2 YYNGEE. Trimming took 3 bases from V and 3 from J; bases not matched to a gene: 2. Written as DNA, the CDR3 is TGTGCCAGCAGCGAGGGAGGGGACACCGGGGAGCTGTTTTTT. Translating gives CASSEGGDTGELFF.